Each of the 6 T cell receptor beta chains below was sequenced from the same sample in a study of blood T cell repertoires in COVID-19 (dated by TCRdb to 2018 to 2020). Library construction relied on the immunoSEQ multiplex PCR assay. TCRdb retrieved this table from immuneACCESS and kept in-frame rearrangements only. Not all clones are present; in checked studies, unresolved V genes account for under half, and no reason is known for the remainder. The sample records around 78,000 clones, 88% of which are singletons. The ten largest clones capture 5.8% of the sample. The source material was peripheral blood. The receptors shown here come from a man over 45 with active COVID-19.

The rearrangement joins TRBV9 to TRBJ1-6, with TRBD1 as a possible D gene (6 bases). Germline assignment: CDR1 SGDLS and CDR2 YYNGEE. Trimming shortened V by 4 bases and J by 9 bases, and 14 bases separated the two germline ends. The CDR3 runs 14 residues. The CDR3 DNA reads as TGTGCCAGCAGCCCAACGCAGGGGCTTTCACCCCTCCACTTT. Translation: CASSPTQGLSPLHF.

This chain links TRBV18 with TRBJ2-7, with a weak D call TRBD1 (5 bases). Germline V lookup: CDR1 KGHSH, CDR2 LQKENI. Trimming removed 4 bases at V and 5 bases at J, with 15 bases between. The CDR3 has 14 residues. The CDR3 here is CASSQGQGFDEQYF. CDR3 in DNA: TGTGCCAGCTCACAGGGCCAGGGATTCGACGAGCAGTACTTC.

The chain recombines TRBV29-1 with TRBJ2-3; the match to TRBD2 covers 7 bases. The CDR3 loop spans 14 amino acids. The ends lost 4 bases at V and 3 bases at J; junction bases unmatched: 7. Germline values: CDR1 SQVTM, CDR2 ANQGSEA. CDR3 region: CSVVRGAGTDTQYF. The CDR3 nucleotides are TGCAGCGTTGTTAGGGGAGCGGGGACAGATACGCAGTATTTT.

V and J are TRBV27 and TRBJ2-5, with D maybe TRBD2 (5 bases). The CDR3 spans 13 residues. CDR1 and CDR2 (germline): MNHEY, SMNVEV (reference sequence). The V end was cut by 2 bases, the J end by 5 bases, with 9 bases between. CDR3 DNA: TGTGCCAGCAGTTTAGAGGGCCCGGAGACCCAGTACTTC. Encoded protein: CASSLEGPETQYF.

The rearrangement links TRBV2 to TRBJ2-5, with D maybe TRBD2 (5 bases). The CDR3 runs to 15 residues. The germline V gene encodes CDR1 SNHLY and CDR2 FYNNEI. V lost 9 bases, J lost 7 bases, and 24 bases lay in between. The CDR3 region is CASLNPGADAGTQYF. The CDR3 DNA reads TGTGCCAGTCTTAACCCGGGTGCAGACGCGGGGACCCAGTACTTC.

The rearrangement links TRBV5-1 to TRBJ1-2; D unclear. Trimming took 4 bases from V and 1 from J, leaving 8 bases between them. This CDR3 region has 13 residues. CDR1 is SGHRS and CDR2 is YFSETQ in the germline V gene. The CDR3 DNA reads as TGCGCCAGCAGCCCCAATTTTAACTATGGCTACACCTTC. It is translated as CASSPNFNYGYTF. Based on the CDR3 plus reference TRBV5-1 and TRBJ1-2, the full variable domain is KAGVTQTPRYLIKTRGQQVTLSCSPISGHRSVSWYQQTPGQGLQFLFEYFSETQRNKGNFPGRFSGRQFSNSRSEMNVSTLELGDSALYLCASSPNFNYGYTFGSGTRLTVV.